The clone carrying this T cell receptor beta chain came up many times. Its antigen is still unknown. Universal primer sites and UMIs were introduced during 5'RACE template-switching synthesis of TCR cDNA. Each CDR3 protein is one row after TCRdb ran MiXCR on the 5' RACE reads. This sample carries about 220,000 distinct CDR3 sequences, 3% to 4% of them seen once, and the ten largest clones take 3.2%. This record belongs to a study of T cells after yellow fever vaccination. Whole-study findings and limits: Clones that expanded after primary vaccination mostly reappeared after the booster (approximately 96% CD4, 88% CD8). The CD4 and CD8 compartments had a small share of their clonotypes in common.

This CDR3 is 12 amino acids long. Germline V gene data show CDR1 as MNHEY and CDR2 as SVGAGI. J gave up 8 bases and V 8 bases, and 7 bases lay outside the gene matches. The chain links TRBV6-5 to TRBJ1-1; 8 bases are shared with TRBD1. Here the sequenced sample was CD4+ T cells sorted from PBMCs, taken 10 days after the yellow fever booster vaccination. The source is a man aged 18 to 30 who received the YFV17D yellow fever vaccine. CDR3 nucleotides: TGTGCCAGCGGGCGGACAGGGACGGAAGCTTTCTTT. Translation gives CASGRTGTEAFF.